This TCR beta chain was recorded in a study of blood T cell repertoires in COVID-19. Study overall: In each case, the material was cDNA or gDNA derived from T cells, B-cell-depleted T cells, or PBMCs.

Assay used: immunoSEQ multiplex PCR; TCRdb lists only in-frame clones, some missing. This sample carries around 300,000 clones, under 90% of them seen once, and the ten largest clones take approximately 1.8%. Ages ranged from about 18 to 89 years, with residence in 20 to 30 US areas. The CDR3 has 12 amino acids. V lost 7 bases and J 6 bases, leaving 10 bases between the germline ends. Germline CDR1 is SNHLY and CDR2 is FYNNEI. This sequence originates from an older woman who had recovered from COVID-19. The chain is built from TRBV2 and TRBJ2-4; no clear D gene. The sequenced sample was PBMCs or T cells enriched from blood (not recorded which). DNA of the CDR3: TGTGCCAGCACCGGCGGAACAAACATTCAGTACTTC. Its protein is CASTGGTNIQYF. Full variable domain (outside the CDR3, taken from reference TRBV2 and TRBJ2-4): EPEVTQTPSHQVTQMGQEVILRCVPISNHLYFYWYRQILGQKVEFLVSFYNNEISEKSEIFDDQFSVERPDGSNFTLKIRSTKLEDSAMYFCASTGGTNIQYFGAGTRLSVL.